These 7 T cell receptor beta chains were all obtained from the same sample, sequenced in a study of T cell repertoires in cytomegalovirus infection. TCRdb processed the reads anew with MiXCR; each CDR3 protein has one entry. Among 35,000 to 55,000 distinct CDR3 sequences listed, about a fifth were seen once. Antigen specificity for these receptors is unknown. Specimen: CD8+ T cells from cultured PBMCs, collected from culture after CMV antigen stimulation. Receptors originate from a human donor in good health (CMV status not recorded). Some clones in this sample may be carry-over from other donors' samples.

This chain links TRBV13 with TRBJ2-1; perhaps TRBD1 as D (6 bases). Germline CDR1 and CDR2: PRHDT and FYEKMQ (reference sequence). V lost 5 bases and J 14 bases, leaving 16 bases between the germline ends. The CDR3 contains 12 residues. The CDR3 protein is CASSGRQDGEFF. CDR3 coding DNA: TGTGCCAGCAGCGGGCGACAGGACGGGGAGTTCTTC.

Remarks on this clonotype: A much more abundant neighbour one base away suggests this may be a read error. V is TRBV7-2 and J is TRBJ2-5; D may be TRBD1 (5 bases). Germline CDR1 reads SGHTA; CDR2 reads FQGNSA. This CDR3 comprises 16 residues. The CDR3 here is CVSSILPGPLQETQYF. For the CDR3, the DNA is TGTGTCAGCAGCATCCTCCCAGGGCCCCTCCAAGAGACCCAGTACTTC.

In this sample, this clonotype turned up many times. The chain is built from TRBV9 and TRBJ2-3, with D uncertain. Trimming left V 0 bases short and J 6 bases short, with 11 bases between. CDR1 and CDR2 from the germline V gene are SGDLS and YYNGEE. The CDR3 has 14 amino acids. The CDR3 DNA reads as TGTGCCAGCAGCGTAGCTAATAGCCCCGATACGCAGTATTTT. Translated, it gives CASSVANSPDTQYF. Complete variable domain (other parts from reference TRBV9 and TRBJ2-3): DSGVTQTPKHLITATGQRVTLRCSPRSGDLSVYWYQQSLDQGLQFLIQYYNGEERAKGNILERFSAQQFPDLHSELNLSSLELGDSALYFCASSVANSPDTQYFGPGTRLTVL.

Ten or more counts support this clonotype. The rearrangement uses TRBV11-2 and TRBJ2-2; D is uncertain. This CDR3 spans 11 amino acids. Germline assignment: CDR1 SGHAT and CDR2 FQNNGV. V dropped 1 base and J dropped 6 bases, with 0 bases sitting between them. This CDR3 reads CASSLAGELFF. CDR3 DNA sequence: TGTGCCAGCAGCTTAGCCGGGGAGCTGTTTTTT.

The chain recombines TRBV9 with TRBJ2-7; TRBD1 aligns across 9 bases. This CDR3 is built from 13 residues. After removal of 3 bases from V and 2 bases from J, the junction contained 0 bases not matched to a gene. Per the germline V gene, CDR1 is SGDLS and CDR2 is YYNGEE. Here the CDR3 reads CASSGDRAYEQYF. The CDR3 nucleotides are TGTGCCAGCAGCGGGGACAGGGCCTACGAGCAGTACTTC.

This clonotype was seen only a few times. The CDR3 nucleotides are TGTGCCAGCGCGGGCAGGGGAAGCTACGAGCAGTACTTC. The encoded protein is CASAGRGSYEQYF. The V gene is TRBV11-2, the J gene TRBJ2-7; D possibly corresponds to TRBD1 (6 bases). There are 13 residues in the CDR3. Per the germline V gene, CDR1 is SGHAT and CDR2 is FQNNGV. V was cut by 8 bases and J by 3 bases, with 14 bases left in between. The variable domain in full, with the rest retrieved from reference TRBV11-2 and TRBJ2-7, is EAGVAQSPRYKIIEKRQSVAFWCNPISGHATLYWYQQILGQGPKLLIQFQNNGVVDDSQLPKDRFSAERLKGVDSTLKIQPAKLEDSAVYLCASAGRGSYEQYFGPGTRLTVT.

This clonotype has ten or more counts. The gene calls are TRBV6-1 and TRBJ1-4, with D perhaps matching TRBD1 (5 bases). Germline V CDR1 and CDR2: MNHNS, SASEGT. The CDR3 has 14 residues. V lost 6 bases and J 6 bases, leaving 14 bases between the germline ends. CDR3 sequence (DNA): TGTGCCAGCAGGTTCGGAGGGGCGGATGAAAAACTGTTTTTT. This gives the protein CASRFGGADEKLFF.